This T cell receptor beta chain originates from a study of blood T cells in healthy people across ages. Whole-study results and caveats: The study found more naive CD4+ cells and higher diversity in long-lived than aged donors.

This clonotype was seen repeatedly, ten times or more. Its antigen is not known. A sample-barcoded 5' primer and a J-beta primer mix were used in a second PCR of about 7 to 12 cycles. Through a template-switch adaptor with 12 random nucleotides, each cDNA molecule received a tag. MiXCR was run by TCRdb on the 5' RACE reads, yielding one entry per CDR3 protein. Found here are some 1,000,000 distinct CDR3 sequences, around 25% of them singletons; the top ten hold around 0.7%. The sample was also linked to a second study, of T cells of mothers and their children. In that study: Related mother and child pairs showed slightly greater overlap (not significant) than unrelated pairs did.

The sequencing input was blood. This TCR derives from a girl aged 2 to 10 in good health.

CDR3 sequence (DNA): TGTGCCAGCAGCTCCGGGACAGGGGGTTTCGAGCAGTACTTC. Amino acid sequence: CASSSGTGGFEQYF. The chain combines TRBV11-2 with TRBJ2-7; TRBD1 matches at 11 bases. V lost 4 bases, J lost 6 bases, and 5 bases stayed unmatched. Germline V gene sequence: CDR1 SGHAT, CDR2 FQNNGV. This CDR3 is 14 amino acids long.